This TCR beta chain appears in the sequencing data of a study of T cell changes during pregnancy in multiple sclerosis. The CDR3 consists of 15 residues. Germline V gene data show CDR1 as SGHTA and CDR2 as FQGNSA. V gave up 5 bases and J gave up 0 bases, with 14 bases separating them. Assay used: immunoSEQ multiplex PCR; TCRdb lists only in-frame clones, some missing. The data show roughly 69,000 clones, 91% seen once. The V call is TRBV7-2, the J call TRBJ2-7, with D perhaps matching TRBD1 (6 bases). This clonotype was obtained from a female donor in good health, enrolled as a control in a pregnancy study. The specimen was CD4+ T cells from peripheral blood mononuclear cells, collected in the third trimester of pregnancy. CDR3 region: CASSPWTVTSYEQYF. In DNA, the CDR3 is TGTGCCAGCAGCCCCTGGACAGTTACCTCCTACGAGCAGTACTTC.